The clone carrying this T cell receptor (beta chain) showed up just a few times. The sample comes from a study of blood T cells in healthy people across ages. Alongside a J-beta primer mix, a sample-barcoded 5' primer served in a second PCR lasting about 7 to 11 cycles. TCRdb processed the 5' RACE reads anew with MiXCR; each CDR3 protein has one entry. Altogether 350,000 to 450,000 distinct CDR3 sequences are present, approximately 47% being singletons, with the ten largest covering 51%. Input material: blood. The clonotype was recovered from a man in his 60s in good health.

CDR3 in DNA: TGTGCCAGCAGTGTTCCCACAGGGTGGGATACGCAGTATTTT. Protein product: CASSVPTGWDTQYF. The J gene is TRBJ2-3, the V gene TRBV6-2 or TRBV6-3; a weak D match, TRBD1 (6 bases). The CDR3 length is 14 residues. V was cut by 5 bases and J by 6 bases, with 15 bases left in between. Germline V gene sequence: CDR1 MNHEY, CDR2 SVGEGT.